These 3 T cell receptor beta chains were sequenced from one sample in a study of Ad26.COV2.S vaccination and SARS-CoV-2 variants. Some clones are missing from TCRdb's copy, which holds only in-frame ones; the method was immunoSEQ multiplex PCR. The data contain about 500,000 clones, roughly nine tenths of them singletons. As for treatment: about 20 received Ad26.COV2.S at low or high dose, single or two shots; roughly five received placebo; per-sample allocation not given. All samples were drawn on day 63, counting from the first vaccine or placebo injection. The input for sequencing was peripheral blood, taken in a trial of Ad26.COV2.S vaccine versus placebo. Source of these receptors: a person aged 18 to 59 who received the Ad26.COV2.S COVID-19 vaccine or a placebo.

This chain joins TRBV6-6 and TRBJ1-5; 8 bases are shared with TRBD1. With V trimmed by 6 bases and J by 7 bases, 11 bases remained unmatched. The CDR3 runs 15 residues. Per germline, CDR1 MNHNY and CDR2 SVGAGI (reference sequence). The CDR3 reads CASRESGGAGQPQHF. The CDR3 region has the DNA TGTGCCAGCAGAGAATCAGGGGGCGCGGGACAGCCCCAGCATTTT.

This clone has just a few counts. The rearrangement links TRBV19 to TRBJ1-1; D gene uncertain. This CDR3 has 14 residues. V lost 5 bases and J 0 bases, leaving 10 bases between the germline ends. The germline gives CDR1 LNHDA, CDR2 SQIVND (reference sequence). The CDR3 here is CASSLSAMNTEAFF. DNA for the CDR3: TGTGCCAGTAGTCTCTCAGCGATGAACACTGAAGCTTTCTTT.

The J gene is TRBJ1-2, the V gene TRBV6-6; D is undetermined. Trimming shortened V by 3 bases and J by 4 bases, and 9 bases separated the two germline ends. The CDR3 length is 13 residues. Germline V gene lookup returns CDR1 MNHNY and CDR2 SVGAGI (reference sequence). CDR3 loop: CASSYIFGYGYTF. The CDR3 region has the DNA TGTGCCAGCAGTTATATTTTTGGCTATGGCTACACCTTC.